This T cell receptor (beta chain) was recorded in a study of metastatic and nonmetastatic thyroid tumors. As for the study in general: Malignant thyroid and benign thyroid patients provided blood and tumor or nodule tissue whose repertoires were compared.

Ahead of thyroid surgery, no patient had received treatment of any kind. As originally analysed: Built for papillary thyroid cancer, a distant-metastasis classifier drew on CDR3 differences across clinicopathological groups. TCRdb re-clonotyped the PCR reads through MiXCR. The V and J calls here are based on TCRdb, not the publication. The sample comprises more than 8,000 clones, around 43% of which are singletons, and roughly 33% rests with the top ten. This clone qualifies as large. Its cognate antigen is unknown. In the same sample, other DNA sequences code for this CDR3. The length of the CDR3 is 16 residues. J gave up 0 bases and V 2 bases, and 5 bases lay outside the gene matches. Per the germline V gene, CDR1 is MNHNS and CDR2 is SASEGT. The study, taken as a whole, reports: The study reportedly found significantly higher TCR beta diversity in malignant thyroid tumors than benign nodules, in blood and tumor.

This chain uses TRBV6-1 with TRBJ1-1; 8 bases line up with TRBD1. The specimen was tumor tissue. This TCR was recovered from a male donor with papillary thyroid cancer or a benign thyroid nodule (not recorded which). Some clones in this sample may be carry-over from other donors' samples. The CDR3 nucleotides read TGTGCCAGCAGTGAATCGACAGGGGACATGAACACTGAAGCTTTCTTT. It yields the protein CASSESTGDMNTEAFF.